This T cell receptor (beta chain) was retrieved from a study of blood T cell repertoires in COVID-19 (dated by TCRdb to between 2020 and 2021). Context from the whole study: Samples covering the acute and convalescent phases of COVID-19 were provided by collaborators in the United States, Italy and Spain. The prospective study material was composed of cDNA or gDNA derived from T cells, B-cell-depleted T cells, or PBMCs. The dataset comprised deeply sampled blood TCRbeta repertoires from subjects exposed to, actively infected with, or recovered from COVID-19. A freely available public database, intended as a resource for researchers studying the immune response to SARS-CoV-2, is where the repertoires were released. Samples came from the ongoing ImmuneRACE study (first 160 participants) plus 1,254 subjects from 6 global collaborators. Nearly every sample came with metadata listing a de-identified subject ID, COVID-19 status, age in years and sex. HLA class I and class II types, where available, came from metadata supplied by the sample provider rather than from assay-based typing.

Participants in the prospective study were aged roughly 18 to 100 years, lived in 24 United States geographic areas, and enrolled through a virtual design. In the prospective study, participants were assigned to cohorts based on the clinical history participants reported in a screening survey and a study questionnaire. Recovered participants in ImmuneRACE Cohort 3 were defined by two consecutive negative NP/OP PCR tests, clearance by a healthcare professional, or resolution of symptoms. Each participant in the prospective study had whole blood, serum and a nasopharyngeal or oropharyngeal swab collected by mobile phlebotomists. Additional blood draws and questionnaires over a 2-month period could optionally be provided by prospective study participants. Before DNA extraction, prospective study blood samples were shipped either frozen or at room temperature. Unmatched junction bases come to 9, with V trimmed by 7 bases and J by 1 base. Via the germline V gene, CDR1 is SGHVS and CDR2 FQNEAQ. The CDR3 starts with the cysteine, ends with the phenylalanine, and has 16 residues. Only the CDR3 part of the read is kept: 48 bases, read in frame from the first base.

TCRbeta CDR3 regions were amplified from genomic DNA using the immunoSEQ Assay, a bias-controlled multiplex PCR. The original pipeline was this. Nucleated cell counts per sample were estimated from amplification of reference gene primers within the assay. Sequence reads were collapsed and filtered to measure the absolute abundance of every unique TCRbeta CDR3 rearrangement. For each sample, productive Simpson clonality was calculated as the square root of Simpson's diversity index over productive rearrangements. TCRdb's version of the immuneACCESS table is confined to in-frame rearrangements and falls short of the full clone set. An unresolved V gene accounts for under half of the shortfall where checked; the remainder is of unknown origin. That table gives V, J and clone size, and the DNA gave D and trimming. This sample is represented by 200,000 to 250,000 clones; roughly 87% of them were singletons. Jointly, the top ten make up 9.5% to 14% of the sample.

General study outcomes and caveats: Clinical and demographic metadata were provided uncurated, with the amount varying by source and participant.

This clone has just one count. There is no known antigen for this receptor. Per-base quality was not reported, and no clone a single base away is much larger than it. Sequencing used PBMCs or T cells enriched from blood (not recorded which). The clonotype comes from a man between 25 and 39 years old who had recovered from COVID-19. This chain is built from TRBV7-8 and TRBJ2-1, and TRBD2 aligns with 8 junction nucleotides. DNA sequence: TGTGCCAGCACCGACCGACTAGCGAGGTCCTACAATGAGCAGTTCTTC. Its protein product is CASTDRLARSYNEQFF. The full variable domain, completed from the reference TRBV7-8 and TRBJ2-1 proteins outside the CDR3, reads GAGVSQSPRYKVAKRGQDVALRCDPISGHVSLFWYQQALGQGPEFLTYFQNEAQLDKSGLPSDRFFAERPEGSVSTLKIQRTQQEDSAVYLCASTDRLARSYNEQFFGPGTRLTVL.